This T cell receptor (beta chain) was recorded in a study of blood T cell repertoires in COVID-19. Looking at the study overall: The samples span acute and convalescent COVID-19 from the United States, Italy and Spain. Nucleic acid was either cDNA or gDNA, and it came from T cells, B-cell-depleted T cells, or PBMCs.

In the authors' workflow: Using reference gene primer amplification, nucleated cell counts were estimated. Some clones are missing from TCRdb's copy, which holds only in-frame ones; the method was immunoSEQ multiplex PCR. For V, J and clone size, that table is used; D and trimming come from the DNA. The sample shows 200,000 to 300,000 clones, over 80% of them seen only once. Participant ages covered roughly 18 to 89 years across 24 US areas. Germline-derived CDR1 and CDR2 are MNHEY and SMNVEV (reference sequence). V lost 2 bases to trimming and J lost 2 bases; unmatched junction nucleotides: 1. There are 15 residues in the CDR3. As to this clone: This sample includes further DNA sequences coding for the same CDR3.

Sequencing input: PBMCs or T cells enriched from blood (not recorded which). The V call is TRBV27, the J call TRBJ2-5; the match to TRBD2 covers 11 bases. The source is a woman aged 25 to 39 with acute COVID-19. In DNA form, the CDR3 reads TGTGCCAGCAGTTTACTAGCGGGGGGTCAAGAGACCCAGTACTTC. Translating gives CASSLLAGGQETQYF.